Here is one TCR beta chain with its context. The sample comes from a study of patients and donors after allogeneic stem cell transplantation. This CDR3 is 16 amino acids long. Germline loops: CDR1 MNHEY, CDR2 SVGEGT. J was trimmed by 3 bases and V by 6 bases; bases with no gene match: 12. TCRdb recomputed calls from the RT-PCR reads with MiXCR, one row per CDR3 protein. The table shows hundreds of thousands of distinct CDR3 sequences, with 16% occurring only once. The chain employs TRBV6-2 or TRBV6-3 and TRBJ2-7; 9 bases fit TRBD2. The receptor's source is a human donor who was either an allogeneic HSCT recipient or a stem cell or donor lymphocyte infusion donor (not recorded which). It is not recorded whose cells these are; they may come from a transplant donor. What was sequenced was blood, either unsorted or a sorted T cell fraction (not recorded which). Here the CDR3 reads CASRPTLAGLLYEQYF. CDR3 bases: TGTGCCAGCAGACCAACCCTAGCGGGACTACTCTACGAGCAGTACTTC.